A selection of T cell receptor beta chains follows, all from one sample in a study of T-cell reconstitution after alpha-beta-depleted transplantation in children. TCRdb reprocessed the PCR reads with MiXCR, giving one entry per CDR3 protein. Here the sample spans approximately 220,000 distinct CDR3 sequences, approximately 17% being singletons. The sample in question was PBMCs, mostly from graft donor cells, obtained 360 days after TCRalphabeta/CD19-depleted stem cell transplant. The receptor set was obtained from a male patient aged 2-10 years who had a stem cell transplant for acute lymphoblastic leukemia, so the T cells may come from the graft donor. Both conserved end residues are part of each CDR3. Each record gives: J gene, V gene, D gene, clone size, CDR3 DNA, CDR3 protein. The D gene is left open where the match is weak. Clone size is given for some rows only: seen once, a few or many times, or a class if the clone is expanded.

j_call: TRBJ2-2; v_call: TRBV5-1; d_call: .; clone_size: .; cdr3_nt: TGCGCCAGCAGCTGGACAGTCACCGGGGAGCTGTTTTTT; cdr3_aa: CASSWTVTGELFF
j_call: TRBJ2-1; v_call: TRBV10-3; d_call: TRBD2; clone_size: few; cdr3_nt: TGTGCCATCAGTGCCGTCGGACTAGAGGGCTACAATGAGCAGTTCTTC; cdr3_aa: CAISAVGLEGYNEQFF
j_call: TRBJ1-2; v_call: TRBV5-1; d_call: TRBD1; clone_size: few; cdr3_nt: TGCGCCAGCAGCTTGGGGACAGGGGGCGCCCAGGACTATGGCTACACCTTC; cdr3_aa: CASSLGTGGAQDYGYTF
j_call: TRBJ2-1; v_call: TRBV29-1; d_call: TRBD2; clone_size: few; cdr3_nt: TGCAGCGTGACCACCGGGACTAGCAGCGTCCATGAGCAGTTCTTC; cdr3_aa: CSVTTGTSSVHEQFF
j_call: TRBJ2-1; v_call: TRBV20-1; d_call: TRBD2; clone_size: few; cdr3_nt: TGCAGTGCTAGAGTACGGGGACTAGCTCGCTTCAATGAGCAGTTCTTC; cdr3_aa: CSARVRGLARFNEQFF
j_call: TRBJ2-4; v_call: TRBV2; d_call: TRBD2; clone_size: .; cdr3_nt: TGTGCCAGCAGTGGGCTAGCGGGGAGGGAAGGCATTCAGTACTTC; cdr3_aa: CASSGLAGREGIQYF
j_call: TRBJ1-1; v_call: TRBV6-6; d_call: TRBD1; clone_size: few; cdr3_nt: TGTGCCAGCAGCCAGACAGGGCGCACTGAAGCTTTCTTT; cdr3_aa: CASSQTGRTEAFF
j_call: TRBJ2-3; v_call: TRBV28; d_call: TRBD2; clone_size: .; cdr3_nt: TGTGCCAGCTTCGGGACTAGTCAGTATTTT; cdr3_aa: CASFGTSQYF
j_call: TRBJ2-3; v_call: TRBV4-3; d_call: TRBD2; clone_size: .; cdr3_nt: TGCGCCAGCAGCCAAGATCTTGCGGGAGGGCTGACAGATACGCAGTATTTT; cdr3_aa: CASSQDLAGGLTDTQYF
j_call: TRBJ2-7; v_call: TRBV5-5; d_call: TRBD2; clone_size: few; cdr3_nt: TGTGCCAGCAGCTTGATGACTAGCGGGAGACAGAGCTCCTACGAGCAGTACTTC; cdr3_aa: CASSLMTSGRQSSYEQYF
j_call: TRBJ2-7; v_call: TRBV5-5; d_call: .; clone_size: .; cdr3_nt: TGTGCCAGCAGCTTGTTGAGAGCATCCTACGAGCAGTACTTC; cdr3_aa: CASSLLRASYEQYF